This is a list of T cell receptor beta chains from one sample in a study of T cell responses to AZD1222 COVID-19 vaccine. Data came from immunoSEQ multiplex PCR; TCRdb stores just in-frame clones and leaves some out. The table has some 110,000 clones, 85% to 95% seen once. This material consisted of peripheral blood, taken on day 0 of AZD1222 vaccination. The receptors come from an adult in good health. CDR3s include the opening cysteine and the closing phenylalanine or tryptophan. D genes are given only for firm matches. The size of a clone is reported for some rows only, either as once, few or many, or as a class for expanded clones.

cdr3_length	d_call	clone_size	v_call	j_call	cdr3_aa	cdr3_nt
17	NA	NA	TRBV4-3	TRBJ2-3	CASSQGGGRHSTDTQYF	TGCGCCAGCAGCCAAGGGGGCGGGCGACATAGCACAGATACGCAGTATTTT
17	NA	NA	TRBV11-3	TRBJ1-1	CASSLTGGAEMNTEAFF	TGTGCCAGCAGCCTCACAGGCGGGGCTGAAATGAACACTGAAGCTTTCTTT
14	TRBD2	NA	TRBV2	TRBJ2-3	CASSGSGGADTQYF	TGTGCCAGCAGTGGGAGCGGGGGCGCAGATACGCAGTATTTT
13	NA	NA	TRBV6-5	TRBJ2-5	CASSSASEETQYF	TGTGCCAGCAGTTCGGCTAGCGAAGAGACCCAGTACTTC
15	NA	NA	TRBV6-1	TRBJ1-1	CASSSGTSMNTEAFF	TGTGCCAGCAGTTCCGGGACATCCATGAACACTGAAGCTTTCTTT
12	TRBD2	once	TRBV7-2	TRBJ2-5	CASSWGGETQYF	TGTGCCAGCAGCTGGGGAGGGGAGACCCAGTACTTC
16	NA	NA	TRBV7-6	TRBJ1-2	CASSLAPPTANYGYTF	TGTGCCAGCAGCTTAGCCCCGCCGACAGCGAACTATGGCTACACCTTC
17	NA	NA	TRBV9	TRBJ1-2	CASSVVEGGLGNYGYTF	TGTGCCAGCAGCGTAGTAGAAGGGGGGTTAGGTAACTATGGCTACACCTTC
11	NA	NA	TRBV24-1	TRBJ1-2	CATSDNYGYTF	TGTGCCACCAGTGACAACTATGGCTACACCTTC
15	NA	NA	TRBV7-2	TRBJ2-3	CASSLLGVATDTQYF	TGTGCCAGCAGCTTACTCGGGGTGGCCACAGATACGCAGTATTTT
15	TRBD2	NA	TRBV3-1/TRBV3-2	TRBJ2-1	CASSPGLAVYNEQFF	TGTGCCAGCAGCCCGGGACTAGCGGTCTACAATGAGCAGTTCTTC
14	NA	NA	TRBV19	TRBJ1-1	CASSSSGRNTEAFF	TGTGCCAGTAGCTCGTCGGGTCGGAACACTGAAGCTTTCTTT
14	TRBD1	NA	TRBV5-1	TRBJ1-1	CASSLWTGSTEAFF	TGCGCCAGCAGCCTATGGACAGGGAGCACTGAAGCTTTCTTT
11	NA	NA	TRBV12-3/TRBV12-4	TRBJ2-1	CASSLGDEQFF	TGTGCCAGCAGTTTGGGGGATGAGCAGTTCTTC
14	NA	NA	TRBV2	TRBJ1-5	CASRGAGSNQPQHF	TGTGCCAGCAGGGGGGCCGGGTCTAATCAGCCCCAGCATTTT
14	NA	NA	TRBV6-2/TRBV6-3	TRBJ1-5	CASSYVDFNQPQHF	TGTGCCAGCAGTTACGTGGACTTCAATCAGCCCCAGCATTTT
15	NA	few	TRBV11-2	TRBJ2-3	CASSPQVGGTDTQYF	TGTGCCAGCAGCCCACAGGTCGGCGGCACAGATACGCAGTATTTT
14	NA	NA	TRBV5-1	TRBJ1-6	CASSLNAGNSPLHF	TGCGCCAGCAGCTTGAATGCCGGTAATTCACCCCTCCACTTT
18	TRBD2	NA	TRBV4-3	TRBJ2-2	CASSPGTSGPANTGELFF	TGCGCCAGCAGCCCGGGGACTAGCGGGCCTGCGAACACCGGGGAGCTGTTTTTT
14	TRBD1	NA	TRBV2	TRBJ1-3	CASSGQGSGNTIYF	TGTGCCAGCAGTGGACAGGGCTCTGGAAACACCATATATTTT
15	TRBD1	NA	TRBV2	TRBJ1-4	CASSTQGMSIEKLFF	TGTGCCAGCAGTACACAGGGGATGAGTATTGAAAAACTGTTTTTT
17	TRBD2	NA	TRBV3-1/TRBV3-2	TRBJ2-1	CASSPRLAGGPGDEQFF	TGTGCCAGCAGCCCCCGACTAGCGGGAGGGCCAGGGGATGAGCAGTTCTTC
15	NA	NA	TRBV3-1/TRBV3-2	TRBJ2-1	CASSQDGGTYNEQFF	TGTGCCAGCAGCCAAGATGGGGGTACCTACAATGAGCAGTTCTTC
14	TRBD1	NA	TRBV29-1	TRBJ1-1	CSVRTGGLDTEAFF	TGCAGCGTTCGAACAGGGGGCCTGGACACTGAAGCTTTCTTT
13	NA	NA	TRBV14	TRBJ1-1	CASADGLNTEAFF	TGTGCCAGCGCGGACGGCCTGAACACTGAAGCTTTCTTT
13	NA	medium-sized	TRBV6-2/TRBV6-3	TRBJ2-1	CASSFTTANEQFF	TGTGCCAGCAGTTTCACGACCGCAAATGAGCAGTTCTTC
15	NA	NA	TRBV5-4	TRBJ2-2	CASSLKGIDTGELFF	TGTGCCAGCAGCTTAAAGGGGATCGACACCGGGGAGCTGTTTTTT
15	NA	NA	TRBV19	TRBJ1-4	CASSIWGPTNEKLFF	TGTGCCAGTAGTATTTGGGGCCCGACTAATGAAAAACTGTTTTTT
14	NA	NA	TRBV6-6	TRBJ1-2	CASTPVNPGYGYTF	TGTGCCAGCACCCCGGTTAATCCCGGCTATGGCTACACCTTC
12	TRBD1	NA	TRBV12-3/TRBV12-4	TRBJ1-1	CASSQGDTEAFF	TGTGCCAGCAGTCAGGGGGATACTGAAGCTTTCTTT
16	TRBD1	few	TRBV7-9	TRBJ2-2	CASSLRQGGFAGELFF	TGTGCCAGCAGCTTGAGACAGGGCGGTTTCGCCGGGGAGCTGTTTTTT
16	TRBD1	NA	TRBV5-1	TRBJ1-1	CASSYSGTGGGTEAFF	TGCGCCAGCAGCTACTCCGGGACAGGGGGCGGAACTGAAGCTTTCTTT
13	NA	NA	TRBV5-4	TRBJ1-1	CASSWGGNTEAFF	TGTGCCAGCAGCTGGGGGGGGAACACTGAAGCTTTCTTT
14	NA	NA	TRBV2	TRBJ2-2	CASSALYSTGELFF	TGTGCCAGCAGCGCTCTGTATAGCACCGGGGAGCTGTTTTTT
12	NA	NA	TRBV24-1	TRBJ2-3	CATGEGTDTQYF	TGTGCCACCGGTGAGGGCACAGATACGCAGTATTTT
13	NA	NA	TRBV7-2	TRBJ2-1	CASSLVGYNEQFF	TGTGCCAGCAGCTTAGTGGGGTACAATGAGCAGTTCTTC
14	TRBD1	NA	TRBV2	TRBJ2-7	CASSGTGTPYEQYF	TGTGCCAGCTCCGGGACAGGGACCCCCTACGAGCAGTACTTC
13	TRBD2	NA	TRBV7-2	TRBJ2-2	CASRKAGTGELFF	TGTGCCAGCAGGAAAGCGGGAACCGGGGAGCTGTTTTTT